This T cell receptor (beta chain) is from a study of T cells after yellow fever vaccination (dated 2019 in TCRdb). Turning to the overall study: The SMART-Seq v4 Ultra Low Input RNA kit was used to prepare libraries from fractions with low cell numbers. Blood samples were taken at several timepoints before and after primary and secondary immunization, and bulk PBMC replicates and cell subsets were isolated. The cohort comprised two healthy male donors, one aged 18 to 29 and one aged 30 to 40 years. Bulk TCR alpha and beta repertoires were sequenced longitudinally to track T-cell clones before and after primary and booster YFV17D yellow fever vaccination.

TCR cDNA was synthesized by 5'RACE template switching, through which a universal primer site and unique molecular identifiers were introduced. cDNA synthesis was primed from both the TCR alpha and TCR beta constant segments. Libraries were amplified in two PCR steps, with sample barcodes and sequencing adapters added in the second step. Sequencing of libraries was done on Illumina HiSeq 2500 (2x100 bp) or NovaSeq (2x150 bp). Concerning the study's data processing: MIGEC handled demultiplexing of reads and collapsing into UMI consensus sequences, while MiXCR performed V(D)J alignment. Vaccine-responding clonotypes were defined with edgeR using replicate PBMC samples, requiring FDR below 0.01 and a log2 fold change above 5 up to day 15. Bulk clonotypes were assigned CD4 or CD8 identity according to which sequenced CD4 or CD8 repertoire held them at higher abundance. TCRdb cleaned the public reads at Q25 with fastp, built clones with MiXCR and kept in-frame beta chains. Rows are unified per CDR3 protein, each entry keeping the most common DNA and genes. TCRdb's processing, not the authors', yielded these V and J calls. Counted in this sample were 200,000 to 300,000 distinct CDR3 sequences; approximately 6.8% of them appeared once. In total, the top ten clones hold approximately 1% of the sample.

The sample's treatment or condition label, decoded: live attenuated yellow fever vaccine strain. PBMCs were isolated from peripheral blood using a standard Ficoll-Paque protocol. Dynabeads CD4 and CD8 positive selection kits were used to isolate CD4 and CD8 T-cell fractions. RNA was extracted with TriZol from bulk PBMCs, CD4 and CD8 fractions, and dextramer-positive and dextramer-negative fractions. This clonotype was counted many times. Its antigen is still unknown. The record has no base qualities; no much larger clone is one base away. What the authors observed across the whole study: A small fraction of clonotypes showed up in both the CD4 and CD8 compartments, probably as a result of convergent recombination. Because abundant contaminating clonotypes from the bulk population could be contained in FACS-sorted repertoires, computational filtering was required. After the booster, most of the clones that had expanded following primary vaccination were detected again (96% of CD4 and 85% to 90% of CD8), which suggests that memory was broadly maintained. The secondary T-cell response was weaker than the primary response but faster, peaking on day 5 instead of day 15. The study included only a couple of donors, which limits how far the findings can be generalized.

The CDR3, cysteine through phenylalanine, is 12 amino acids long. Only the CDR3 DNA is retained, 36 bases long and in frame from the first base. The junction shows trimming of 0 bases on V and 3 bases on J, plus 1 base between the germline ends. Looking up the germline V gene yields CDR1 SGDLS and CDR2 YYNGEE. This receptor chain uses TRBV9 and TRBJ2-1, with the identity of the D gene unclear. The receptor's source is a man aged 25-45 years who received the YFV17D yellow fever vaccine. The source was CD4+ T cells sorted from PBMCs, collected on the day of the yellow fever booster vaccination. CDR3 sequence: CASSVVYNEQFF. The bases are TGTGCCAGCAGCGTAGTCTACAATGAGCAGTTCTTC.